The 24 T cell receptor beta chains reported below all come from one sample, sequenced in a study of a mutant IDH1 vaccine in newly diagnosed glioma (dated by TCRdb to about 2021). The library relied on the immunoSEQ multiplex PCR assay. The table comes from immuneACCESS by way of TCRdb, which keeps in-frame sequences with V and J called. Part of the clones is missing from these tables; in studies checked, under half for an unresolved V gene and the rest for unknown reasons. The sample yields about 67,000 clones; more than 70% were counted once. Together, the top ten hold 4.6% of the sample. Reading the label with the study, this specimen's time point is: baseline, week 1 (first vaccination visit). The treatment or condition label here, explained by the study, means: pre-vaccination baseline after standard-of-care therapy. Sequences were derived from peripheral blood mononuclear cells (PBMCs), sampled from a glioma patient treated with radiotherapy, temozolomide or both. The receptors here all came from a woman aged 18-29 years with glioma. Some clones in this sample may be carry-over from other donors' samples.

The rearrangement links TRBV7-2 to TRBJ1-1, with 7 bases that match TRBD1. Trimming cost V 6 bases and J 6 bases; bases outside gene matches: 4. The CDR3 extends over 12 amino acids. Germline loops: CDR1 SGHTA, CDR2 FQGNSA. The CDR3 sequence is CASRRTGSEAFF. The CDR3 DNA follows: TGTGCCAGCAGACGGACAGGATCTGAAGCTTTCTTT.

The genes are TRBV4-1 and TRBJ1-1, with D tentatively TRBD1 (5 bases). The CDR3 length is 16 residues. The germline V and J ends were trimmed by 4 bases and 0 bases, with 15 bases remaining between them. CDR1 and CDR2 from the germline V gene are MGHRA and YSYEKL. The CDR3 coding sequence is TGCGCCAGCAGCCCTGAAGGGCGGGGGGTGAACACTGAAGCTTTCTTT. Translated, it gives CASSPEGRGVNTEAFF.

The genes are TRBV7-9 and TRBJ2-7, with D possibly matching TRBD2 (7 bases). The germline V gene has CDR1 SEHNR and CDR2 FQNEAQ (reference sequence). The CDR3 consists of 14 residues. Deletions cut 5 bases from V and 0 bases from J, with 11 bases between. CDR3 nucleotide sequence: TGTGCCAGCAGCACGGCGGGGGCCTCCTACGAGCAGTACTTC. It yields the protein CASSTAGASYEQYF.

Note on this clone: One junction end does not reproduce the germline sequence, and a read error may be involved. This chain links TRBV9 with TRBJ1-4, with unresolved D. The germline CDR1 and CDR2 sequences are SGDLS and YYNGEE. This CDR3 region has 13 residues. CDR3 residues: CASSLDSNEKLFF. The CDR3 region has the DNA TGTGCCAGCAGCCTGGACTCTAATGAAAAGCTGTTTTTT. Drawing the rest from reference TRBV9 and TRBJ1-4, the complete variable domain is DSGVTQTPKHLITATGQRVTLRCSPRSGDLSVYWYQQSLDQGLQFLIQYYNGEERAKGNILERFSAQQFPDLHSELNLSSLELGDSALYFCASSLDSNEKLFFGSGTQLSVL.

The J gene is TRBJ2-1, the V gene TRBV9; possibly TRBD2 for D (6 bases). The length of the CDR3 is 18 residues. Germline CDR1 SGDLS, CDR2 YYNGEE. Trimming removed 0 bases from V and 1 base from J, with 17 bases in between. CDR3 in DNA: TGTGCCAGCAGCGTAGTTCCTAGCGCGGACTTTTCCTACAATGAGCAGTTCTTC. Protein: CASSVVPSADFSYNEQFF.

The chain joins TRBV27 to TRBJ2-7; a possible D gene is TRBD1 (6 bases). The V end was cut by 3 bases, the J end by 3 bases, with 9 bases between. In germline, CDR1 is MNHEY, CDR2 SMNVEV (reference sequence). This CDR3 contains 13 residues. In DNA, the CDR3 is TGTGCCAGCAGTTTGGTAGGGGGCTACGAGCAGTACTTC. Encoded protein: CASSLVGGYEQYF.

CDR3 sequence (DNA): TGTGCCAGCAGTTTTTCCAAGGGGACCAACAATCAGCCCCAGCATTTT. It yields the protein CASSFSKGTNNQPQHF. This chain connects TRBV6-6 to TRBJ1-5, with a tentative D call TRBD1 (5 bases). The V end was cut by 4 bases, the J end by 3 bases, with 16 bases between. The CDR3 totals 16 residues. Per germline, CDR1 MNHNY and CDR2 SVGAGI (reference sequence).

V and J are TRBV4-3 and TRBJ2-7; D not certain. Germline V gene sequence: CDR1 LGHNA, CDR2 YSLEER. This CDR3 is 15 amino acids long. Trimming took off 3 bases at V and 0 bases at J, with 12 bases between the two ends. This CDR3 reads CASSQGVSSSYEQYF. The CDR3, as DNA: TGCGCCAGCAGCCAGGGCGTCTCGAGCTCCTACGAGCAGTACTTC.

V is TRBV27 and J is TRBJ1-3; D not certain. Looked up from germline, CDR1 is MNHEY and CDR2 is SMNVEV (reference sequence). Trimming pared 5 bases from V and 0 bases from J, leaving 8 bases between. CDR3 length: 14 amino acids. The CDR3 sequence is CASSVTYSGNTIYF. The DNA of the CDR3 is TGTGCCAGCAGTGTGACGTACTCTGGAAACACCATATATTTT.

This clone was found once. The chain carries TRBV4-1 and TRBJ2-3; 8 nucleotides match TRBD1. Germline CDR1 MGHRA, CDR2 YSYEKL. The CDR3 sequence is 15 residues long. Unmatched junction bases numbered 4, after V lost 5 bases and J lost 0 bases. The CDR3 DNA is TGCGCCAGCAGCGGGGACAGGCCTAGCACAGATACGCAGTATTTT. This sequence encodes CASSGDRPSTDTQYF.

This clone was counted between two and nine times. The V call is TRBV28, the J call TRBJ2-7; D perhaps matches TRBD2 (5 bases). CDR1 and CDR2 (germline): MDHEN, SYDVKM. V lost 5 bases and J 0 bases, leaving 14 bases between the germline ends. The CDR3 is 15 residues long. The CDR3 protein is CASSGPGSSSYEQYF. The CDR3 region has the DNA TGTGCCAGCAGTGGCCCGGGGTCAAGCTCCTACGAGCAGTACTTC.

The chain links TRBV14 to TRBJ1-2; D not resolved. Germline assignment: CDR1 SGHDN and CDR2 FVKESK. Trimming stripped 3 bases from V and 4 bases from J, with 6 bases between. The length of the CDR3 is 12 residues. The chain's CDR3 is CASSHQSYGYTF. The DNA of the CDR3 is TGTGCCAGCAGCCATCAGAGCTATGGCTACACCTTC. The variable domain in full, with the rest retrieved from reference TRBV14 and TRBJ1-2, is EAGVTQFPSHSVIEKGQTVTLRCDPISGHDNLYWYRRVMGKEIKFLLHFVKESKQDESGMPNNRFLAERTGGTYSTLKVQPAELEDSGVYFCASSHQSYGYTFGSGTRLTVV.

The gene calls are TRBV7-2 and TRBJ1-4; D uncertain. The germline V gene encodes CDR1 SGHTA and CDR2 FQGNSA. This CDR3 is 13 amino acids long. V lost 5 bases and J lost 5, with 9 bases in between. This chain's CDR3 is CASSRSGNEKLFF. For the CDR3, the DNA is TGTGCCAGCAGCCGGTCCGGGAATGAAAAACTGTTTTTT.

The chain joins TRBV19 to TRBJ1-5, with D perhaps TRBD1 (5 bases). CDR3 length equals 16 residues. V was trimmed by 6 bases and J by 5 bases, leaving 20 bases between them. Per the germline V gene, CDR1 is LNHDA and CDR2 is SQIVND (reference sequence). CDR3 loop: CASRWGGTQGDQPQHF. The CDR3 bases are TGTGCCAGTAGGTGGGGCGGGACCCAGGGTGATCAGCCCCAGCATTTT.

The chain couples TRBV13 to TRBJ2-3; the match to TRBD1 covers 11 bases. The CDR3 sequence is 17 residues long. Trimming removed 3 bases from V and 4 bases from J; junction bases left unmatched: 9. Germline V gene data show CDR1 as PRHDT and CDR2 as FYEKMQ (reference sequence). The CDR3 region is CASSFVLGQGAADTQYF. CDR3 in DNA: TGTGCCAGCAGCTTTGTTTTAGGACAGGGGGCCGCAGATACGCAGTATTTT.

The gene calls are TRBV10-1 and TRBJ2-2, with 10 bases lining up with TRBD2. The J segment lost 4 bases and the V segment lost 0 bases, leaving 2 bases of the junction unmatched. In germline, CDR1 is WNHNN, CDR2 SYGVQD (reference sequence). This CDR3 contains 16 residues. The DNA for the CDR3 is TGCGCCAGCAGTGAGTCGATAGCGGGGGGCACCGGGGAGCTGTTTTTT. Protein: CASSESIAGGTGELFF.

The genes are TRBV29-1 and TRBJ1-2; D is unclear. CDR1 is SQVTM and CDR2 is ANQGSEA in the germline V gene. This CDR3 region has 11 residues. V was cut by 5 bases and J by 5 bases, with 9 bases left in between. In DNA form, the CDR3 reads TGCAGCGTTTTATGGGAGTATGGCTACACCTTC. Residues: CSVLWEYGYTF.

This sequence joins TRBV11-2 and TRBJ1-4; D is perhaps TRBD1 (5 bases). This CDR3 contains 14 residues. V lost 4 bases, J lost 10 bases, and 16 bases lay in between. Looked up from germline, CDR1 is SGHAT and CDR2 is FQNNGV. DNA of the CDR3: TGTGCCAGCAGCTCGTCGGGGACGAACGGAAAACTGTTTTTT. Its protein is CASSSSGTNGKLFF.

The chain has TRBV7-9 and TRBJ1-6; no clear D. This CDR3 region has 15 residues. V was pared by 5 bases and J by 7 bases, with 15 bases between. Germline V gene sequence: CDR1 SEHNR, CDR2 FQNEAQ (reference sequence). This CDR3 is CASSLSGMGNSPLHF. The CDR3 DNA sequence: TGTGCCAGCAGCCTCTCGGGGATGGGAAATTCACCCCTCCACTTT.

The CDR3 reads CSVRQGPDEQYF. CDR3 bases: TGCAGCGTTCGACAGGGACCGGACGAGCAGTACTTC. The chain uses TRBV29-1 and TRBJ2-7; 7 bases agree with TRBD1. The CDR3 extends over 12 amino acids. V lost 5 bases and J lost 5; bases outside the gene matches: 6. Germline V gives CDR1 SQVTM, CDR2 ANQGSEA.

This clone is a singleton in its sample. The genes are TRBV6-1 and TRBJ1-2; D unresolved. V was cut by 7 bases and J by 8 bases, with 14 bases left in between. There are 12 residues in the CDR3. Germline V CDR1 and CDR2: MNHNS, SASEGT. The CDR3, as DNA: TGTGCCAGCATCCACGCTGTTGGAGGCTACACCTTC. Translating it yields CASIHAVGGYTF.

The J gene is TRBJ2-3, the V gene TRBV9, with a possible D match to TRBD2 (6 bases). Germline V gives CDR1 SGDLS, CDR2 YYNGEE. Trimming removed 3 bases at V and 2 bases at J, with 13 bases between. The CDR3 length is 15 residues. CDR3 sequence: CASSARAGYTDTQYF. As DNA, the CDR3 is TGTGCCAGCAGCGCCCGAGCGGGCTACACAGATACGCAGTATTTT. Based on the CDR3 plus reference TRBV9 and TRBJ2-3, the full variable domain is DSGVTQTPKHLITATGQRVTLRCSPRSGDLSVYWYQQSLDQGLQFLIQYYNGEERAKGNILERFSAQQFPDLHSELNLSSLELGDSALYFCASSARAGYTDTQYFGPGTRLTVL.

The chain joins TRBV7-9 to TRBJ1-4, with TRBD1 identical over 10 bases. The CDR3 runs 15 residues. With 7 bases clipped from V and 6 bases from J, the junction kept 8 bases outside the gene matches. Germline CDR1 reads SEHNR; CDR2 reads FQNEAQ (reference sequence). The DNA of the CDR3 is TGTGCCAGCACATTTATGGACAGGGGGGATGAAAAACTGTTTTTT. Translation: CASTFMDRGDEKLFF. The variable domain in full, completed from reference TRBV7-9 and TRBJ1-4, reads DTGVSQNPRHKITKRGQNVTFRCDPISEHNRLYWYRQTLGQGPEFLTYFQNEAQLEKSRLLSDRFSAERPKGSFSTLEIQRTEQGDSAMYLCASTFMDRGDEKLFFGSGTQLSVL.

This chain joins TRBV9 and TRBJ2-3; 8 bases are a match to TRBD2. CDR1 is SGDLS and CDR2 is YYNGEE in the germline V gene. This CDR3 has 15 amino acids. The V gene end was trimmed by 10 bases and the J gene end by 2 bases; junction bases not matched to a gene: 12. Here the CDR3 DNA reads TGTGCCTCCTGTGGCGACGGGGGGGACACAGATACGCAGTATTTT. It translates to CASCGDGGDTDTQYF.